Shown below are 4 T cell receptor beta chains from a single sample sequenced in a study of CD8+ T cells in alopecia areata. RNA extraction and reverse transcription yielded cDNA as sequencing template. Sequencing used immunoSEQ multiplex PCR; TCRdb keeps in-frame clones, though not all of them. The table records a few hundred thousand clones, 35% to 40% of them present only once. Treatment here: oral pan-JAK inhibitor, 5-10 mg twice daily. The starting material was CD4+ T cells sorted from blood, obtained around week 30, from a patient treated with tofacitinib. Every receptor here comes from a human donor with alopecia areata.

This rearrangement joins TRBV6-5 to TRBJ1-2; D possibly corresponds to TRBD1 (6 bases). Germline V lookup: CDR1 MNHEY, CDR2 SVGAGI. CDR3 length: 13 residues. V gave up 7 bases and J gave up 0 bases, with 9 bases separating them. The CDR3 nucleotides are TGTGCCAGCATTGGGGGCTCTAACTATGGCTACACCTTC. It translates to CASIGGSNYGYTF.

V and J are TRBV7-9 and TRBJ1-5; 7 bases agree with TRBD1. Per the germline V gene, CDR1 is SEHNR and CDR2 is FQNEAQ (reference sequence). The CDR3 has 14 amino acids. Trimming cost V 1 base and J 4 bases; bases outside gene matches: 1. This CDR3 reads CASSLGQGNQPQHF. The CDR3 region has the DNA TGTGCCAGCAGCTTAGGACAGGGAAATCAGCCCCAGCATTTT.

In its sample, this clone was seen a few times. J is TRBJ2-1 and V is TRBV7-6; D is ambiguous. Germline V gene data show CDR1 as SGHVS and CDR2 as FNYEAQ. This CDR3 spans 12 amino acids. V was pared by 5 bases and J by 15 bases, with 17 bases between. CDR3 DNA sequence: TGTGCCAGCAGCGCTAGGATGAGTGAGTGGTTCTTC. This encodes CASSARMSEWFF. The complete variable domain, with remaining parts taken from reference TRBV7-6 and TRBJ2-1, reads GAGVSQSPRYKVTKRGQDVALRCDPISGHVSLYWYRQALGQGPEFLTYFNYEAQQDKSGLPNDRFSAERPEGSISTLTIQRTEQRDSAMYRCASSARMSEWFFGPGTRLTVL.

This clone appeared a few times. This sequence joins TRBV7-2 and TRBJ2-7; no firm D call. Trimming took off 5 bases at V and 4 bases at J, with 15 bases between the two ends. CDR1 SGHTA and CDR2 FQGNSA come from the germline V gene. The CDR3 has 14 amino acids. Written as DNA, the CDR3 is TGTGCCAGCAGCCGCAAGAGCGATGGGTACGAGCAGTACTTC. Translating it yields CASSRKSDGYEQYF.